This T cell receptor (beta chain) originates from a study of cytomegalovirus exposure and HLA in healthy donors. The CDR3 sequence is 15 residues long. Trimming took 5 bases from V and 2 from J; bases not matched to a gene: 6. Looked up from germline, CDR1 is KGHSH and CDR2 is LQKENI. Primers included in the PCR were 60 Vbeta and 13 Jbeta primers. The assay was immunoSEQ multiplex PCR, and TCRdb's table has in-frame clones only and misses some. This sample carries 180,000 or so clones, 80% of them seen once, and the ten largest clones take 1.3% to 1.5%. The clonotype was recovered from a girl between 5 and 17 years old in good health and CMV-seropositive. The chain is built from TRBV18 and TRBJ2-3, with TRBD1 identical over 8 bases. Material for sequencing was PBMCs. CDR3 loop: CASSTRTGTTDTQYF. The CDR3 bases are TGTGCCAGCTCAACTAGGACAGGGACCACAGATACGCAGTATTTT.